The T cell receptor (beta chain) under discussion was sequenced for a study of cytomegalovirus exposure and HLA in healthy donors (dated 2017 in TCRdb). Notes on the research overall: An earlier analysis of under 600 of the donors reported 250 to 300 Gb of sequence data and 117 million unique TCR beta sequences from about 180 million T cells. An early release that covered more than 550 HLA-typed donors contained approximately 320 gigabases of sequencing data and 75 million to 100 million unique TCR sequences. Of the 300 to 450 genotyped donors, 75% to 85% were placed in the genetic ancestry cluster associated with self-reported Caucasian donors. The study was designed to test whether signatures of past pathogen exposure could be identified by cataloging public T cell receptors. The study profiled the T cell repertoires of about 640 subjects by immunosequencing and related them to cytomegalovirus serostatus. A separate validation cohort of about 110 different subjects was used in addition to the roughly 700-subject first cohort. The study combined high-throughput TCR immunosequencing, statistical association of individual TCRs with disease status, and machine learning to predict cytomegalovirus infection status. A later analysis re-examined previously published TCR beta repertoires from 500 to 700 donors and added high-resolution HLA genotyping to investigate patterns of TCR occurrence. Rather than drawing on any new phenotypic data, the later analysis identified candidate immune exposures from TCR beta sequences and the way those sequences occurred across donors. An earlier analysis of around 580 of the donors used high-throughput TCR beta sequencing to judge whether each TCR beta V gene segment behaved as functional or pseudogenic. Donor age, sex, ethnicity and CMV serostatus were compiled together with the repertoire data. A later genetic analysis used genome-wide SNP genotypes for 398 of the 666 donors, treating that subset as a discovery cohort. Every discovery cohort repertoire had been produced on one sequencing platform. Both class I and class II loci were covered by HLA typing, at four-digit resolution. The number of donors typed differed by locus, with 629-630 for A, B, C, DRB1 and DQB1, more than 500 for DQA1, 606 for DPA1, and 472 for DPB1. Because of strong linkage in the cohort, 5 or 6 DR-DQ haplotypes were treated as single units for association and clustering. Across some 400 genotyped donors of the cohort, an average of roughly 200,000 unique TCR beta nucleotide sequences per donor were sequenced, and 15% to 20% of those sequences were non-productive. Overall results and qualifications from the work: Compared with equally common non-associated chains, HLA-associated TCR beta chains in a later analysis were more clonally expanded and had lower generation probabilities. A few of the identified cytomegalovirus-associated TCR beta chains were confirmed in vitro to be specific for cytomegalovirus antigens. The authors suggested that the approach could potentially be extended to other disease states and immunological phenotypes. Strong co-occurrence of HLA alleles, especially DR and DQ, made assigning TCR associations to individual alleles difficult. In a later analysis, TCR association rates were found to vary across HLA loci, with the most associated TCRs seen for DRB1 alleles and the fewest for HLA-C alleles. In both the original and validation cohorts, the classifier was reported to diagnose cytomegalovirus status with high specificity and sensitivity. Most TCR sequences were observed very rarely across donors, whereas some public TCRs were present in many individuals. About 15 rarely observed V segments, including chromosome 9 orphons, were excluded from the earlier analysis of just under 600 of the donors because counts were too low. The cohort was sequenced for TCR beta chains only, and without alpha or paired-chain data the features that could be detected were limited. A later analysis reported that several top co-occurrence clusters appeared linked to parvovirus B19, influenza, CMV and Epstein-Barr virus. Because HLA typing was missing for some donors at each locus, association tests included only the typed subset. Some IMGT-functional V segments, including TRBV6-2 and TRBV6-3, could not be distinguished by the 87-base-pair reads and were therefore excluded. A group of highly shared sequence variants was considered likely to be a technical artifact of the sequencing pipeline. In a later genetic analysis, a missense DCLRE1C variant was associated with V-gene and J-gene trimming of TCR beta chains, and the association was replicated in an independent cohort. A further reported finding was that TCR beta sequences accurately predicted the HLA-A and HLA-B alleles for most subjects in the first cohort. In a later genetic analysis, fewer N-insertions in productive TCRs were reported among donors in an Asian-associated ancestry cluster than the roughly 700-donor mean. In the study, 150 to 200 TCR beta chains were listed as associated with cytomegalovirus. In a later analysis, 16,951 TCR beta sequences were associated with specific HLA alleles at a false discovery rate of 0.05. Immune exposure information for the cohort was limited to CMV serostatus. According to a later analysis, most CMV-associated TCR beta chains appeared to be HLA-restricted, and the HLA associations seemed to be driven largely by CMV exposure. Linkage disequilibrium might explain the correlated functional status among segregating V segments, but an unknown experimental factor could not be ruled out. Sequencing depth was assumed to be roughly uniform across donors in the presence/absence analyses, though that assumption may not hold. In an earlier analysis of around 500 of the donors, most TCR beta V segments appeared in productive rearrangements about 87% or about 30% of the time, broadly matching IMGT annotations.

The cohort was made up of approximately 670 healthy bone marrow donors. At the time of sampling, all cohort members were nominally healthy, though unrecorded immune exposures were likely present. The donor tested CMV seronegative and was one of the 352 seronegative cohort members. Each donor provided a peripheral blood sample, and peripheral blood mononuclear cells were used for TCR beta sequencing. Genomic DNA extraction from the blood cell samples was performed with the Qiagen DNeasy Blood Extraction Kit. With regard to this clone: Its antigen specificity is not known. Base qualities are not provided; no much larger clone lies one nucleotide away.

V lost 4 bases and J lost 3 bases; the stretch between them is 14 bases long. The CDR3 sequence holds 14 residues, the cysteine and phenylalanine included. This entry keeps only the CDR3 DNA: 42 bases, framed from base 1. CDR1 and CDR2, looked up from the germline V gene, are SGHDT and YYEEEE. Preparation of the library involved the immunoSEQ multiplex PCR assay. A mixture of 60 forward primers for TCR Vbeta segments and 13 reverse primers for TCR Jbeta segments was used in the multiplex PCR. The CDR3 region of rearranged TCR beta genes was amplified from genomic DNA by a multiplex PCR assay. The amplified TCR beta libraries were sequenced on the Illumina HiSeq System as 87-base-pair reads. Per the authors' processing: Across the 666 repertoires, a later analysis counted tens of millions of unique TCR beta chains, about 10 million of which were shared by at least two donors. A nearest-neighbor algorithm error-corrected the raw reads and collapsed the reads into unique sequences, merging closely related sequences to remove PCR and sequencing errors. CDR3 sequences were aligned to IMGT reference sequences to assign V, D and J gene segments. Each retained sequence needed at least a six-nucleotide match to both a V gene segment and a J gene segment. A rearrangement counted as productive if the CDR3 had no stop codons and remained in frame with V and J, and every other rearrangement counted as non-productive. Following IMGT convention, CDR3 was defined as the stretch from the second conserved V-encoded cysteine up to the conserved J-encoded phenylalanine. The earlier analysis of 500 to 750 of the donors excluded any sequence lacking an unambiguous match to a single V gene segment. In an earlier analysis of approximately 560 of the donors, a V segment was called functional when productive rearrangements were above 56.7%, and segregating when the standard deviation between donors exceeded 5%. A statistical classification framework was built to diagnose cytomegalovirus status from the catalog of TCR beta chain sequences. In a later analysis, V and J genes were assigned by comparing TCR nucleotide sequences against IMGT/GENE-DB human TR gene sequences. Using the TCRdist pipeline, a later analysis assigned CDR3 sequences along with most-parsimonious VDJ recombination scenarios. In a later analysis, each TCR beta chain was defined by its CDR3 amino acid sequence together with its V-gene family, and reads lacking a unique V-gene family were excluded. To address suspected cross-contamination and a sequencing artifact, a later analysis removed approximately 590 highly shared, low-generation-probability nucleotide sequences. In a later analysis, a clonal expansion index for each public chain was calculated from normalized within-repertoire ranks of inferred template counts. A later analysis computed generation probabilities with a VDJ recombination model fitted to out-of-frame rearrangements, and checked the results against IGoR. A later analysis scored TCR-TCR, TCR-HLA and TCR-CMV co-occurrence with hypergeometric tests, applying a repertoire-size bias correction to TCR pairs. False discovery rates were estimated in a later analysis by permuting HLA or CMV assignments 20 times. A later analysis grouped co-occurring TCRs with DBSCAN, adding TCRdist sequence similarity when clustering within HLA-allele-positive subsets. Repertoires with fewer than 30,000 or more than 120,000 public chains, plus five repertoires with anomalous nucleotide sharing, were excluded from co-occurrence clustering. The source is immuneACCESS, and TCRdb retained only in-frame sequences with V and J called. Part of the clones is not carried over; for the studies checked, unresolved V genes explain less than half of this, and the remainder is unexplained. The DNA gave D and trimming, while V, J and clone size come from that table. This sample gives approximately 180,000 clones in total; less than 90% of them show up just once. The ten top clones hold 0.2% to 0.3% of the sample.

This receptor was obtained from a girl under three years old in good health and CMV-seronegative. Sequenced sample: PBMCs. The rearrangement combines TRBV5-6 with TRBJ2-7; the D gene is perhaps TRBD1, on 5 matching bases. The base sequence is TGTGCCAGCAGCGGAGACGGCAGGGACTACGAGCAGTACTTC. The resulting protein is CASSGDGRDYEQYF.